What follows describes a single T cell receptor beta chain. What it binds is unknown. CD8 cells classed as naive were CD45RO-negative and positively selected for CCR7, excluding terminally differentiated effector memory CD45RA+ cells. Every one of the donors was a Caucasian adult that lived in Nashville, Tennessee. Trimming at V came to 6 bases and at J to 2 bases, leaving 12 bases not matched to a gene. The CDR3 sequence is 17 residues long. Germline CDR1 reads MNHEY; CDR2 reads SMNVEV (reference sequence). The sample is drawn from a study of shared clonotypes between healthy human individuals. Study findings and constraints: Generation probabilities of non-shared clonotypes were lower (relative to those shared by all four donors).

The method was immunoSEQ multiplex PCR; TCRdb's version includes in-frame clones alone and lacks a portion of them. The sample has around 1.9 million clones, roughly 91% seen once. This TCR came from a man between 18 and 29 years old in good health. Some clones in this sample may be carry-over from other donors' samples. The sample consisted of naive CD8+ T cells from PBMCs. V and J are TRBV27 and TRBJ2-2, with 7 bases aligning to TRBD2. Written as DNA, the CDR3 is TGTGCCAGCAGCTTTGCCCCAGGGAGGGCCAACACCGGGGAGCTGTTTTTT. Its protein product is CASSFAPGRANTGELFF.